The 7 T cell receptor beta chains reported below all come from one sample, sequenced in a study of blood T cell repertoires in COVID-19. TCRdb's copy holds only in-frame clones and misses some; the assay was immunoSEQ multiplex PCR. The sample consists of under 55,000 clones, approximately 79% of them appearing once. The sequenced material came from peripheral blood. These TCRs come from a man in his 70s with acute or convalescent COVID-19.

The rearrangement links TRBV11-3 to TRBJ2-3; 7 bases line up with TRBD1. This CDR3 is 13 amino acids long. Germline-derived CDR1 and CDR2 are SGHNT and YENEEA. The V segment lost 10 bases and the J segment 2 bases; nucleotides outside the gene matches: 6. CDR3 nucleotide sequence: TGTGCCACAAAGGGGGCTTCCACAGATACGCAGTATTTT. Its protein product is CATKGASTDTQYF. The entire variable domain, with the rest obtained from reference TRBV11-3 and TRBJ2-3, is as follows: EAGVVQSPRYKIIEKKQPVAFWCNPISGHNTLYWYLQNLGQGPELLIRYENEEAVDDSQLPKDRFSAERLKGVDSTLKIQPAELGDSAVYLCATKGASTDTQYFGPGTRLTVL.

The chain employs TRBV4-2 and TRBJ2-7; the D gene is possibly TRBD2 (5 bases). V was pared by 1 base and J by 2 bases, with 12 bases between. Germline CDR1 LGHNA, CDR2 YNFKEQ. This CDR3 contains 15 residues. The CDR3 nucleotides read TGTGCCAGCAGCCAAGTGGCTAGCTATACCTACGAGCAGTACTTC. This encodes CASSQVASYTYEQYF.

V is TRBV29-1 and J is TRBJ2-5, with 7 bases matching TRBD2. V lost 7 bases, J lost 4 bases, and 6 bases stayed unmatched. Germline CDR1 SQVTM, CDR2 ANQGSEA. The CDR3 is 12 amino acids. Written as DNA, the CDR3 is TGCAGCGGAGGGGAGGGACGAGAGACCCAGTACTTC. Translated: CSGGEGRETQYF. Variable domain in full (rest from reference TRBV29-1 and TRBJ2-5): SAVISQKPSRDICQRGTSLTIQCQVDSQVTMMFWYRQQPGQSLTLIATANQGSEATYESGFVIDKFPISRPNLTFSTLTVSNMSPEDSSIYLCSGGEGRETQYFGPGTRLLVL.

A single count supports this clone. The J gene is TRBJ2-5, the V gene TRBV5-4, with unresolved D. Germline V gives CDR1 SGHNT, CDR2 YYREEE (reference sequence). The CDR3 has 14 amino acids. Trimming left V 4 bases short and J 4 bases short, with 14 bases between. The CDR3 region is CASSPSFNRETQYF. CDR3 sequence (DNA): TGTGCCAGCAGCCCTAGTTTTAATAGAGAGACCCAGTACTTC. Supplemented by reference TRBV5-4 and TRBJ2-5, the full variable domain reads ETGVTQSPTHLIKTRGQQVTLRCSSQSGHNTVSWYQQALGQGPQFIFQYYREEENGRGNFPPRFSGLQFPNYSSELNVNALELDDSALYLCASSPSFNRETQYFGPGTRLLVL.

The chain links TRBV11-2 to TRBJ2-3; a weak D match, TRBD1 (6 bases). With 5 bases removed from V and 2 bases from J, the gap between germline ends came to 23 bases. The germline CDR1 and CDR2 sequences are SGHAT and FQNNGV. The CDR3 loop spans 18 amino acids. The CDR3 protein is CASSPGLTPGHLTDTQYF. CDR3 in DNA: TGTGCCAGCAGCCCCGGGCTCACCCCGGGACACCTCACAGATACGCAGTATTTT.

V is TRBV5-4 and J is TRBJ2-3, with TRBD2 matching 12 bases. Trimming took 2 bases from V and 1 from J; bases not matched to a gene: 11. Germline V gene lookup returns CDR1 SGHNT and CDR2 YYREEE (reference sequence). The CDR3 has 19 amino acids. CDR3 protein: CASSLDLAGGSGGTDTQYF. DNA for the CDR3: TGTGCCAGCAGCTTAGATCTAGCGGGAGGGTCGGGCGGCACAGATACGCAGTATTTT.

J is TRBJ2-1 and V is TRBV20-1; D is uncertain. Trimming shortened V by 3 bases and J by 5 bases, and 11 bases separated the two germline ends. The CDR3 extends over 13 amino acids. Germline lookup yields CDR1 DFQATT and CDR2 SNEGSKA (reference sequence). The CDR3 sequence: CSASLRLNNEQFF. In nucleotides, the CDR3 is TGCAGTGCTAGTCTACGACTTAACAATGAGCAGTTCTTC.